Detailed here is one T cell receptor beta chain. Its antigen is undetermined. This CDR3 comprises 15 residues. In germline, CDR1 is SGHVS, CDR2 FQNEAQ. The V and J ends lost 5 bases and 8 bases, in that order; junction bases with no gene match: 10. The data originate from a study of T cell responses to AZD1222 COVID-19 vaccine. Study information: The analysis combined second doses at about 4 or about 12 weeks. General observations from the study: Clonal diversity was possibly underestimated; the donors were predominantly white British and more often female.

Data came from immunoSEQ multiplex PCR; TCRdb stores just in-frame clones and leaves some out. In the table there are some 74,000 clones, about 84% of which are singletons. This chain connects TRBV7-8 to TRBJ1-4, with 8 bases that match TRBD1. This receptor was taken from an adult in good health. Here the sequenced sample was peripheral blood, taken on day 0 of AZD1222 vaccination. CDR3 nucleotides: TGTGCCAGCAGCCCCCAGACAGGGGAGGGGGAAAAACTGTTTTTT. Its translation: CASSPQTGEGEKLFF. The full variable domain, its missing parts supplied by reference TRBV7-8 and TRBJ1-4, is GAGVSQSPRYKVAKRGQDVALRCDPISGHVSLFWYQQALGQGPEFLTYFQNEAQLDKSGLPSDRFFAERPEGSVSTLKIQRTQQEDSAVYLCASSPQTGEGEKLFFGSGTQLSVL.